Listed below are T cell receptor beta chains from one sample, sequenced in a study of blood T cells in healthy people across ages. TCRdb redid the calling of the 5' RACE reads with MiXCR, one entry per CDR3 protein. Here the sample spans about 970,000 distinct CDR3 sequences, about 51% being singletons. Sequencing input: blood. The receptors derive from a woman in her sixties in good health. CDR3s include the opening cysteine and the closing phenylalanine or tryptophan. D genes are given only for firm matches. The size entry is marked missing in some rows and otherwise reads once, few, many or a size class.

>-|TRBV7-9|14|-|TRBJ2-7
TGTGCCAGCAGCTTAGTAGCAGATTCCTACGAGCAGTACTTC
CASSLVADSYEQYF
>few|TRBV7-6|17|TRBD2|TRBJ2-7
TGTGCCAGCAGCTTAGGTGGACTAGCGGGAGTTGGATACGAGCAGTACTTC
CASSLGGLAGVGYEQYF
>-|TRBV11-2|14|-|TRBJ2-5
TGTGCCAGCAGCGCAGAAAGGGCCCAAGAGACCCAGTACTTC
CASSAERAQETQYF
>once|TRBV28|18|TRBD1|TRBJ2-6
TGTGCCAGCAGTTACCGGGACAGTGCTCTTTTAGGGGCCAACGTCCTGACTTTC
CASSYRDSALLGANVLTF
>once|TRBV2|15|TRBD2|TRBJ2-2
TGTGCCAGCAGTGCCCGCACGGGAGGGGCCGGGGAGCTGTTTTTT
CASSARTGGAGELFF
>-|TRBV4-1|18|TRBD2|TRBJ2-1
TGCGCCAGCAGCCATCTATTAGCGGGAGACAGCTCCTACAATGAGCAGTTCTTC
CASSHLLAGDSSYNEQFF
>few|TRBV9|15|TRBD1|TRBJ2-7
TGTGCCAGCAGCGCAACAGGGGGACCTACCAACGAGCAGTACTTC
CASSATGGPTNEQYF
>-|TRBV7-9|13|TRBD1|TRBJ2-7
TGTGCCAGCAGCCCAAGACAGGGAGACGAGCAGTACTTC
CASSPRQGDEQYF
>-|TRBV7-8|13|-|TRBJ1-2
TGTGCCAGCAGCATAACATCAAGGAGTGGCTACACCTTC
CASSITSRSGYTF
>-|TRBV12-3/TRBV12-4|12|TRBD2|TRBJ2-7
TGTGCCAGCCGGGCTAGCGGCTACGAGCAGTACTTC
CASRASGYEQYF
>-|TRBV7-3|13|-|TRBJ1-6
TGTGCCAGCAGGGAAATCAAGAATTCACCCCTCCACTTT
CASREIKNSPLHF
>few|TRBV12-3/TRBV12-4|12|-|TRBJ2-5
TGTGCCAGCACTGGGAGGGGGAAGACCCAGTACTTC
CASTGRGKTQYF
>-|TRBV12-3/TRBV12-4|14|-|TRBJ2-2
TGTGCCCCCAGGAGGCAGGGGGGAACCGGGGAGCTGTTTTTT
CAPRRQGGTGELFF
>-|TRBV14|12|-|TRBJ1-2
TGTGCCAGCAGCCAAGAGGGTATCGGCTACACCTTC
CASSQEGIGYTF
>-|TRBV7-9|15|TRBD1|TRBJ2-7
TGTGCCAGCAGCTCAGTGCCGGGACAGTCCTACGAGCAGTACTTC
CASSSVPGQSYEQYF
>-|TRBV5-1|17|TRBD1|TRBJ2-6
TGCGCCAGCAGCTTGGGGACAGGCGCATCTGAGGCCAACGTCCTGACTTTC
CASSLGTGASEANVLTF
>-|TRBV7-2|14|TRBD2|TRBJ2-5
TGTGCCAGCAGCTCTAATGGCGGGAGTGAGACCCAGTACTTC
CASSSNGGSETQYF
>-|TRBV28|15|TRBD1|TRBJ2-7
TGTGCCAGCAGGGATACCGGGACAGGGCCCTACGAGCAGTACTTC
CASRDTGTGPYEQYF
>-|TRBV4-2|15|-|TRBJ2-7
TGTGCCAGCAGCCCCCACGGGAGCTCCTACAATGAGCAGTACTTC
CASSPHGSSYNEQYF
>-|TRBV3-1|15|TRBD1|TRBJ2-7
TGTGCCAGCAGCCAAGTCTGGCAGGGGGCCTACGAGCAGTACTTC
CASSQVWQGAYEQYF
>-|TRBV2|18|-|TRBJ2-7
TGTGCCAGCAGTGAAAACGGGGGTCCGTCGCCTATCGGGTACGAGCAGTACTTC
CASSENGGPSPIGYEQYF
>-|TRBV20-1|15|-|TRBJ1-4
TGCAGTGCTAGTTTAATAGGACACGGAGTCGAAAAACTGTTTTTT
CSASLIGHGVEKLFF
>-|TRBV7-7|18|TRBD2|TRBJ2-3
TGTGCCAGCAGCCGACTGGCTAGCGGGAGCCCGAGCACAGATACGCAGTATTTT
CASSRLASGSPSTDTQYF
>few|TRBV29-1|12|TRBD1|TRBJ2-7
TGCAGCGTCTACAGGGGGTCCTACGAGCAGTACTTC
CSVYRGSYEQYF
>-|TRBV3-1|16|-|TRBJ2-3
TGTGCCAGCAGCCAAGGGCCAGCCAGAAGCACAGATACGCAGTATTTT
CASSQGPARSTDTQYF
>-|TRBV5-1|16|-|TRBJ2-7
TGCGCCAGCAGCTTCTCCGGGCAAAGCTCCTACAATGAGCAGTACTTC
CASSFSGQSSYNEQYF
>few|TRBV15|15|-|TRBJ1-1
TGTGCCACCAGCAGGACTCCTCCTTGGAACACTGAAGCTTTCTTT
CATSRTPPWNTEAFF
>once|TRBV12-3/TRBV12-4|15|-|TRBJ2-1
TGTGCCAGCAGTTTGATGGCTTACTCCTACAATGAGCAGTTCTTC
CASSLMAYSYNEQFF
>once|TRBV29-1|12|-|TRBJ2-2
TGCAGCGTTGTATGGGACACCGGGGAGCTGTTTTTT
CSVVWDTGELFF
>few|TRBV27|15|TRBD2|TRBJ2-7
TGTGCCAGCAGTGCCGGGACTAGCGGGAATTACGAGCAGTACTTC
CASSAGTSGNYEQYF
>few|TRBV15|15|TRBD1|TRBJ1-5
TGTGCCACCAGCAGAGAGGGAGGGGGCGTTCAGCCCCAGCATTTT
CATSREGGGVQPQHF
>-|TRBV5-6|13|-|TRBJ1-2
TGTGCCAGCACTACGTCTTGGGACTATGGCTACACCTTC
CASTTSWDYGYTF
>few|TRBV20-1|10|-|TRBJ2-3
TGCAGTGGTCAGGGAAATACGCAGTATTTT
CSGQGNTQYF
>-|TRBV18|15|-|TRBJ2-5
TGTGCCAGCTCACCCCATGATGGGGGCACCGAGACCCAGTACTTC
CASSPHDGGTETQYF
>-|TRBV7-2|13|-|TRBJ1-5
TGTGCCAGCAGCTTCCTACCCAATCAGCCCCAGCATTTT
CASSFLPNQPQHF
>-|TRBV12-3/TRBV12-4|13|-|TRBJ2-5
TGTGCCAGCAGTTTATACAGCAAAGCGACCCAGTACTTC
CASSLYSKATQYF
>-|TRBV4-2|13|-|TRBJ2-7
TGTGCCAGCAGTAGACGGGGGGCTAACGAGCAGTACTTC
CASSRRGANEQYF
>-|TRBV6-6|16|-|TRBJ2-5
TGTGCCAGCCAGGCTGTGAGGACGGGCCCTGGGGAGACCCAGTACTTC
CASQAVRTGPGETQYF
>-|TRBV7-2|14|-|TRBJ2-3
TGTGCCAGCAGCTCGGGACTTCTCACAGATACGCAGTATTTT
CASSSGLLTDTQYF
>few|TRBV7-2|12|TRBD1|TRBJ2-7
TGTGCCAGCAGCCGACAGGGCGAAGAGCAGTACTTC
CASSRQGEEQYF
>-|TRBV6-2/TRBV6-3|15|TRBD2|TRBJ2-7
TGTGCCAGCAGGACTAGCGGGAGGTCCTCCTACGAGCAGTACTTC
CASRTSGRSSYEQYF
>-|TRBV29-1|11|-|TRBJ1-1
TGCAGCGCCGAACGTGAGACTGAAGCTTTCTTT
CSAERETEAFF
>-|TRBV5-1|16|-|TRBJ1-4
TGCGCCAGCAGCTTGGGTTCGGCTGCAACTAATGAAAAACTGTTTTTT
CASSLGSAATNEKLFF
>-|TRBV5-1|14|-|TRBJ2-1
TGCGCCAGCAGCCCGCATGCCGAGAACAATGAGCAGTTCTTC
CASSPHAENNEQFF
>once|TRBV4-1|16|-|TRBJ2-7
TGCGCCAGCAGCCAAAGGGCCGCCCCAGCCCCCTACGAGCAGTACTTC
CASSQRAAPAPYEQYF